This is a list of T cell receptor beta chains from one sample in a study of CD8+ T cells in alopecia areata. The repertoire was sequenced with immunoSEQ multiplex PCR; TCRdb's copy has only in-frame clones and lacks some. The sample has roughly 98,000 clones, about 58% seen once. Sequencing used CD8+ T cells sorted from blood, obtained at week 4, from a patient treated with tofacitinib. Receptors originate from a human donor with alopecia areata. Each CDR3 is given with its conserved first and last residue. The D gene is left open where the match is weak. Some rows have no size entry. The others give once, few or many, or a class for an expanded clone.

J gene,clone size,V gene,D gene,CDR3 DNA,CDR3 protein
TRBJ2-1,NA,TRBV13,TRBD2,TGTGCCAGCAGCCTACAGGGACTAGCGGGAGAGGTGGATTACAATGAGCAGTTCTTC,CASSLQGLAGEVDYNEQFF
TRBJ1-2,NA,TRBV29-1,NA,TGCAGCGGGTCTTTCCCCCTCTATGGCTACACCTTC,CSGSFPLYGYTF
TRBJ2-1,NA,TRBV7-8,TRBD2,TGTGCCAGCAGCCTGGGGACTAGCGGGATCAATGAGCAGTTCTTC,CASSLGTSGINEQFF
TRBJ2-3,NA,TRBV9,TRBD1,TGTGCCAGCAGCGTAGTATCGGACAGGGGGCCGACTAGCACAGATACGCAGTATTTT,CASSVVSDRGPTSTDTQYF
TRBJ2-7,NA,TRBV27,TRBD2,TGTGCCAGCAGTCCCCTGACTAGCGGATACGAGCAGTACTTC,CASSPLTSGYEQYF
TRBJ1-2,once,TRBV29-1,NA,TGCAGCGTTGATGAGGGGGTGTATGGCTACACCTTC,CSVDEGVYGYTF
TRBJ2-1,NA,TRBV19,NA,TGTGCCAGTTCATGGGGGGGACACCGATACAATGAGCAGTTCTTC,CASSWGGHRYNEQFF
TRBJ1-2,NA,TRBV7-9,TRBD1,TGTGCCAGCAGCCGGGACAGGGGATCTAACTATGGCTACACCTTC,CASSRDRGSNYGYTF
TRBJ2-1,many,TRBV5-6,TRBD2,TGTGCCAGCAGCTCTAGCGGGGGGCCCTACAATGAGCAGTTCTTC,CASSSSGGPYNEQFF
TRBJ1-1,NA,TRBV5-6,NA,TGTGCCAGCAGCCTGAACACTGAAGCTTTCTTT,CASSLNTEAFF
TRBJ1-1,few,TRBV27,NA,TGTGCCAGCAGTTTATCAGGGGTCCCTGAAGCTTTCTTT,CASSLSGVPEAFF
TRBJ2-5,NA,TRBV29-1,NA,TGCAGCGTTGAACGGCGGGAGACCCAGTACTTC,CSVERRETQYF
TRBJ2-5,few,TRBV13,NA,TGTGCCAGCAGAACGGGAGAGACCCAGTACTTC,CASRTGETQYF
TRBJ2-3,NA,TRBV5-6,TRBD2,TGTGCCAGCAGCTTGCGTACTAGCGGGAGTGTGGATACGCAGTATTTT,CASSLRTSGSVDTQYF
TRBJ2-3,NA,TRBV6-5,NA,TGTGCCAGCAGCCCCCTCGACAGGCCCACAGATACGCAGTATTTT,CASSPLDRPTDTQYF
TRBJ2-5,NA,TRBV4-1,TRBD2,TGCGCCAGCAGCCAAGTACGGGGGGGCGGGAGAGAGACCCAGTACTTC,CASSQVRGGGRETQYF
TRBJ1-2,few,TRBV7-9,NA,TGTGCCAGCAGCTTAGCAGCCGGGGACTACACCTTC,CASSLAAGDYTF
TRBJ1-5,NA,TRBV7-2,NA,TGTGCCAGCAGCTTAGACGTCGGGGGGGGACAGCCCCAGCATTTT,CASSLDVGGGQPQHF
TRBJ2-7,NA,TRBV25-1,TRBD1,TGTGCCAGCAGTGAAGCAGACAGGGTGGTTTACGAGCAGTACTTC,CASSEADRVVYEQYF
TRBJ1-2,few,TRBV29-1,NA,TGCAGCGTTGGGAAGTTACGTCTGGGGCAGGATGGCTACACCTTC,CSVGKLRLGQDGYTF
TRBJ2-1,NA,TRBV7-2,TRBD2,TGTGCCAGCAGCCAGGGACTAGCGGGAGGGCCCGAAAATGAGCAGTTCTTC,CASSQGLAGGPENEQFF
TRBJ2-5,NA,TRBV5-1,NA,TGCGCCAGCGGTCAGGGGACCTACCAAGAGACCCAGTACTTC,CASGQGTYQETQYF
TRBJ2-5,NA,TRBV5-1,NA,TGCGCCAGCAGCCCCCGGGAGTACCCAGAAGAGACCCAGTACTTC,CASSPREYPEETQYF
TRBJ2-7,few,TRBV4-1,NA,TGCGCCAGCAGCCAAGATGGGTCCAGGGACGAGCAGTACTTC,CASSQDGSRDEQYF
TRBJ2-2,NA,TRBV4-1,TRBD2,TGCGCCAGCAGCCAAGGCCCGCTAGCGGGGGTGACCGGGGAGCTGTTTTTT,CASSQGPLAGVTGELFF
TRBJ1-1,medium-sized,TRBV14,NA,TGTGCCAGCAGCCAAGGGACAGCTTTGAACACTGAAGCTTTCTTT,CASSQGTALNTEAFF
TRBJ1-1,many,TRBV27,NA,TGTGCCAGCAGCTGGGGGACTGAAGCTTTCTTT,CASSWGTEAFF
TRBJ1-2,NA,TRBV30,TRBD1,TGTGCCTGGAGAGCCGGGACAGGGAGGATTAACTATGGCTACACCTTC,CAWRAGTGRINYGYTF
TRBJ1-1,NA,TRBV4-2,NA,TGTGCCAGCAGCCAACTGCCAACAGATGAGGCTTTCTTT,CASSQLPTDEAFF
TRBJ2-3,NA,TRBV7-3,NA,TGTGCCAGCAGCCACGACCCGCGCTGGCAGTATTTT,CASSHDPRWQYF
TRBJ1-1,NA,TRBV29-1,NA,TGCAGCGACGAGGTGACAGGCAGCCCCTCTGAAGCTTTCTTT,CSDEVTGSPSEAFF
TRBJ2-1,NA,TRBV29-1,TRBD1,TGCAGCGTTGAAGGCGTTGAGGACAGGGTCAATGAGCAGTTCTTC,CSVEGVEDRVNEQFF
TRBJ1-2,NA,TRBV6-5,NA,TGTGCCAGCAGTTTCACCGGATCCGGTGTGGGCTACACCTTC,CASSFTGSGVGYTF
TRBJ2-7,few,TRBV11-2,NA,TGTGCCAGCAGCTTAGTGGGGGGGCCCGGGGACGAGCAGTACTTC,CASSLVGGPGDEQYF
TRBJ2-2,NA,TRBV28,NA,TGTGCCAGCAGTCCCGGACAGTTTCGGGAGCTGTTTTTT,CASSPGQFRELFF
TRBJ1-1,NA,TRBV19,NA,TGTGCCAGTAAAGATGGGGCGAGCACTGAAGCTTTCTTT,CASKDGASTEAFF
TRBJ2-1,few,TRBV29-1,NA,TGCAGCGTTGAAATAGGTTGGCCTTCCAATGAGCAGTTCTTC,CSVEIGWPSNEQFF
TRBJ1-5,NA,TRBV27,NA,TGTGCCAGCAGTTTGTCAATGGGGCCCCAGCATTTT,CASSLSMGPQHF
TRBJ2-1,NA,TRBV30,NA,TGTGCCTGGAGTAGCAGCGAGAGGTACAATGAGCAGTTCTTC,CAWSSSERYNEQFF
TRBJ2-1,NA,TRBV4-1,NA,TGCGCCAGCAGCCCACTAGTAGGCAATGAGCAGTTCTTC,CASSPLVGNEQFF
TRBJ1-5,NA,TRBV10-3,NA,TGTGCCATCAGTGACAGGGGCAGCAATCAGCCCCAGCATTTT,CAISDRGSNQPQHF
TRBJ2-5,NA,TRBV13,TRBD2,TGTGCCAGCAGCGGGACTAGCTCCCGAGAGACCCAGTACTTC,CASSGTSSRETQYF